This T cell receptor beta chain was profiled in a study of glioma-infiltrating T cells after dendritic cell vaccination. Study overall: Dendritic cell vaccination trial patients had either newly diagnosed or recurrent glioblastoma. Autologous tumor lysate was loaded overnight onto monocyte-derived dendritic cells grown about 7 days with IL-4 and GM-CSF.

TCRdb's copy holds only in-frame clones and misses some; the assay was immunoSEQ multiplex PCR. The sample contains 40,000 to 60,000 clones, around 86% of which appear only once. This CDR3 region has 14 residues. After removal of 6 bases from V and 9 bases from J, the junction contained 11 bases not matched to a gene. In germline, CDR1 is SGHTA, CDR2 FQGNSA. Fresh-frozen tumor tissue and more than two years of survival data were available for all. The sequencing here drew on blood, taken before dendritic cell vaccination. The chain recombines TRBV7-2 with TRBJ2-1, with 7 positions matching TRBD2. This TCR came from a human donor with glioblastoma. The CDR3 nucleotides read TGTGCCAGCAGATGGAAGCGGGATGTGACTGAGCAGTTCTTC. The encoded protein is CASRWKRDVTEQFF. The variable domain in full, completed from reference TRBV7-2 and TRBJ2-1, reads GAGVSQSPSNKVTEKGKDVELRCDPISGHTALYWYRQSLGQGLEFLIYFQGNSAPDKSGLPSDRFSAERTGGSVSTLTIQRTQQEDSAVYLCASRWKRDVTEQFFGPGTRLTVL.